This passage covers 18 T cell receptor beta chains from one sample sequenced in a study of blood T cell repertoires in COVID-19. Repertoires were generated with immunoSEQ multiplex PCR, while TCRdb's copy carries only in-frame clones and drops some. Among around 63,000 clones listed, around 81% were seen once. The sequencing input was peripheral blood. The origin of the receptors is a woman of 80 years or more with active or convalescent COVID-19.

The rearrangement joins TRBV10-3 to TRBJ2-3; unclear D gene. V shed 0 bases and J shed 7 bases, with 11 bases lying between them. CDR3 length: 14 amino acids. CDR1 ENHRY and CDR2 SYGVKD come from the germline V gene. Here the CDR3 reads CAISESESYHTQYF. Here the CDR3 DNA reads TGTGCCATCAGTGAGTCGGAGAGTTACCATACGCAGTATTTT.

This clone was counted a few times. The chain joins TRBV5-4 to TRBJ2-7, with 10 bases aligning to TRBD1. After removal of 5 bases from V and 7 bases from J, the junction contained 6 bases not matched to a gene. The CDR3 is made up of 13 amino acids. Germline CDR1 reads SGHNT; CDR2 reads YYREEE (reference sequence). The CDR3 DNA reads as TGTGCCAGCAGACCTGGGACAGGGGATGAGCAGTACTTC. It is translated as CASRPGTGDEQYF.

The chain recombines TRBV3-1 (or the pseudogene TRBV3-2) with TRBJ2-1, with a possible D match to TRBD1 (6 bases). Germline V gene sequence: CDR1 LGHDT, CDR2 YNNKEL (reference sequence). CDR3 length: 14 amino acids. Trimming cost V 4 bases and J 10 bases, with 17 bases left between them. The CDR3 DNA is TGTGCCAGCAGCCCCGGGACAAACCCGCTGGAGCAGTTCTTC. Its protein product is CASSPGTNPLEQFF.

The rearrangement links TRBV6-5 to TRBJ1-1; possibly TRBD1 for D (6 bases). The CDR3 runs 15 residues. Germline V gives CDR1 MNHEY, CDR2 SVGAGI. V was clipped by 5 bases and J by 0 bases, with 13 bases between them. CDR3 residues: CASSPRQVMNTEAFF. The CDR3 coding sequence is TGTGCCAGCAGTCCTAGACAGGTTATGAACACTGAAGCTTTCTTT.

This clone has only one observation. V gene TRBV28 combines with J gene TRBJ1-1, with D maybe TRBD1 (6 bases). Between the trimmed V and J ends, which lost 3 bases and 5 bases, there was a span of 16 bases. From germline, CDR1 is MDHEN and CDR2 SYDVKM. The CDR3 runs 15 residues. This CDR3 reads CASSFMGGRRTEAFF. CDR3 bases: TGTGCCAGCAGTTTTATGGGGGGGCGAAGAACTGAAGCTTTCTTT.

In DNA form, the CDR3 reads TGTGCCAGTAGTGAAACAGGGATGCTCCACTATGGCTACACCTTC. Protein product: CASSETGMLHYGYTF. The chain joins TRBV19 to TRBJ1-2; perhaps TRBD1 as D (6 bases). In germline, CDR1 is LNHDA, CDR2 SQIVND (reference sequence). This CDR3 is 15 amino acids long. V was cut by 5 bases and J by 3 bases, with 16 bases left in between.

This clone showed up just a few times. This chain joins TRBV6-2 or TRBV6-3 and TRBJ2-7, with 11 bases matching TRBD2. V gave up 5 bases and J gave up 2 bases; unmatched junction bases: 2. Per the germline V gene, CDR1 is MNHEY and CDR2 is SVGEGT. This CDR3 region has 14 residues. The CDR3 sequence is CASSIAGGPYEQYF. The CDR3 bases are TGTGCCAGCAGTATAGCGGGGGGGCCCTACGAGCAGTACTTC.

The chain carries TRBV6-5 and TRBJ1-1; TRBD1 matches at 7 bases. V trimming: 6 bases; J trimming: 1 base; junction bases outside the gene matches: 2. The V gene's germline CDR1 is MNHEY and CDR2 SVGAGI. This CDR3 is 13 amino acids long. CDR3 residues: CASRGTANTEAFF. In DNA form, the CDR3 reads TGTGCCAGCAGGGGGACAGCGAACACTGAAGCTTTCTTT.

Here the CDR3 reads CASSPNQGSQPSPLHF. The CDR3, as DNA: TGTGCCAGCTCACCGAACCAGGGAAGCCAGCCATCACCCCTCCACTTT. The rearrangement links TRBV18 to TRBJ1-6, with D tentatively TRBD1 (5 bases). V was pared by 3 bases and J by 10 bases, with 19 bases between. In germline, CDR1 is KGHSH, CDR2 LQKENI. The CDR3 is made up of 16 amino acids.

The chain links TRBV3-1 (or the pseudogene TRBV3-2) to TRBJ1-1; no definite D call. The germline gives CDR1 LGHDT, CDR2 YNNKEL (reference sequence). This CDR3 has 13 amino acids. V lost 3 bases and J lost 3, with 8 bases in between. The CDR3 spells CASSHLEDTEAFF. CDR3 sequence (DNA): TGTGCCAGCAGCCACCTGGAGGACACTGAAGCTTTCTTT.

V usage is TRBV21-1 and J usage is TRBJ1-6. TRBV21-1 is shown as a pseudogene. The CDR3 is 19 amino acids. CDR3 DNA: TGTGCCAGCAGCAATGGTACTAGAGTTCCAAGCTCCTATAATTCACCCCTCCACTTT. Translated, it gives CASSNGTRVPSSYNSPLHF.

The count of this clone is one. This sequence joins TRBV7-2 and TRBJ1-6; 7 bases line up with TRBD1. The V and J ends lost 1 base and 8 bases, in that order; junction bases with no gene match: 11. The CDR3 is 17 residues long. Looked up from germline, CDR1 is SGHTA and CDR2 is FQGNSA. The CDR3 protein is CASSLVGGRGRDSPLHF. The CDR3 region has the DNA TGTGCCAGCAGCTTAGTAGGGGGCAGGGGAAGGGATTCACCCCTCCACTTT. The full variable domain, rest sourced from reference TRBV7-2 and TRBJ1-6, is GAGVSQSPSNKVTEKGKDVELRCDPISGHTALYWYRQSLGQGLEFLIYFQGNSAPDKSGLPSDRFSAERTGGSVSTLTIQRTQQEDSAVYLCASSLVGGRGRDSPLHFGNGTRLTVT.

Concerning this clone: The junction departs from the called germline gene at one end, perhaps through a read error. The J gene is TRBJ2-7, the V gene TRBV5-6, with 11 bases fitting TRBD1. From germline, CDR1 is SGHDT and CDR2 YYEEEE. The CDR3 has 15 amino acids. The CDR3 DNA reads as TGTGCCAGCGGCTTCTGGACAGGGGGCAACTACGAGCAGTACTTC. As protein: CASGFWTGGNYEQYF.

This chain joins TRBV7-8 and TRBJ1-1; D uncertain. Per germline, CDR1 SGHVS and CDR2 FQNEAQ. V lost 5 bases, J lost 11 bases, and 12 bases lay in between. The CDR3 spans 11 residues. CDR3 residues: CASSPRDDAFF. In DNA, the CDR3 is TGTGCCAGCAGCCCGAGGGATGATGCTTTCTTT.

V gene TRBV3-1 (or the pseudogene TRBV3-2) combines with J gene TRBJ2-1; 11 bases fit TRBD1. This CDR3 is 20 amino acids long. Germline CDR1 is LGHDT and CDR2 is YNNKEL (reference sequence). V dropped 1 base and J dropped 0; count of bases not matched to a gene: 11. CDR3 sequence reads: CASSQGTGGRRKSSYNEQFF. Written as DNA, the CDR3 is TGTGCCAGCAGCCAAGGGACAGGGGGCAGACGCAAAAGCTCCTACAATGAGCAGTTCTTC.

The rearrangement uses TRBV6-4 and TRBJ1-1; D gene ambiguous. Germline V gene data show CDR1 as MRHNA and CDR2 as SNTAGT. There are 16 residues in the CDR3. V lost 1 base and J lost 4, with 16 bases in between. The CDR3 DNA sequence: TGTGCCAGCAGTGACTTACCATCCAGGTCGACCACTGAAGCTTTCTTT. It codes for CASSDLPSRSTTEAFF.

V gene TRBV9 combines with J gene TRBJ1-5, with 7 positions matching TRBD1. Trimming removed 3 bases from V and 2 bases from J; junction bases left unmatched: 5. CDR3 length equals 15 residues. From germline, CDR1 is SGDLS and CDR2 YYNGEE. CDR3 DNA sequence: TGTGCCAGCAGCGGAGGGGGCAGGGGCAATCAGCCCCAGCATTTT. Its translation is CASSGGGRGNQPQHF.

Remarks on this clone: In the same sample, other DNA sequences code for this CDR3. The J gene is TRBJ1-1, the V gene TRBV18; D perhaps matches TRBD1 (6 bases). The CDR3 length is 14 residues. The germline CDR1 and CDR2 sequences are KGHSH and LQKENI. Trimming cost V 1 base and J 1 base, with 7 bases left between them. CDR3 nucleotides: TGTGCCAGCTCACCACGACAGGAGAACACTGAAGCTTTCTTT. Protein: CASSPRQENTEAFF.